This T cell receptor (beta chain) emerged from a study of cytomegalovirus exposure and HLA in healthy donors. Across the whole study: Per a later analysis, the approximately 690 first-cohort and 95 to 150 validation repertoires shared one platform. Study-wide points: Around 160 TCR beta chains were listed as cytomegalovirus-associated. It was reportedly the case that the classifier diagnosed cytomegalovirus status with high specificity and sensitivity. First-cohort TCR clusters tended to co-occur in the 130 or so validation repertoires, a later analysis found.

The table came from immunoSEQ multiplex PCR; TCRdb's copy has only in-frame clones and leaves some out. The data show approximately 160,000 clones, with around four fifths seen just once and about 2.1% held by the top ten. Comment on this clone: Its antigen is as yet unknown.

CDR3 size: 15 residues. In germline, CDR1 is KGHSH, CDR2 LQKENI. The trim removed 0 bases at V and 5 bases at J, leaving 7 bases unmatched. The sequence derives from a man aged 25-45 years in good health and CMV-seropositive. The chain recombines TRBV18 with TRBJ2-7; 7 nucleotides line up with TRBD1. What was sequenced was PBMCs. The CDR3 loop is CASSPPVRGNDEQYF. DNA of the CDR3: TGTGCCAGCTCACCACCGGTCAGGGGGAACGACGAGCAGTACTTC.